Below, 7 T cell receptor beta chains from the same sample are listed, as sequenced in a study of blood T cell repertoires in COVID-19. TCRdb's table, derived via immunoSEQ multiplex PCR, lists solely in-frame clones and lacks some. The top ten clones hold 3.5% to 4.5% of a sample with under 350,000 clones, 65% to 90% of them seen once. Sequencing was carried out using PBMCs or T cells enriched from blood (not recorded which). These receptors all stem from a woman between 40 and 55 years old with acute COVID-19.

The genes are TRBV19 and TRBJ1-5; TRBD1 is a possible D gene (5 bases). The V gene's germline CDR1 is LNHDA and CDR2 SQIVND (reference sequence). V was pared by 0 bases and J by 1 base, with 7 bases between. This CDR3 is built from 15 residues. The CDR3 loop is CASSIDHRSNQPQHF. Here the CDR3 DNA reads TGTGCCAGTAGTATAGATCACAGGAGCAATCAGCCCCAGCATTTT.

V and J are TRBV28 and TRBJ1-2; D is uncertain. The germline V gene encodes CDR1 MDHEN and CDR2 SYDVKM. The CDR3 sequence is 14 residues long. Between the trimmed V and J ends, which lost 2 bases and 6 bases, there was a span of 13 bases. The CDR3 is CASSLVVRNNGYTF. DNA of the CDR3: TGTGCCAGCAGTTTAGTTGTCAGGAATAATGGCTACACCTTC.

The genes are TRBV6-1 and TRBJ2-7; 11 bases line up with TRBD2. CDR1 and CDR2 (germline): MNHNS, SASEGT. J gave up 6 bases and V 5 bases, and 9 bases lay outside the gene matches. The CDR3 runs 15 residues. The CDR3 is CASSSTLAGVGEQYF. CDR3 DNA: TGTGCCAGCAGTTCCACACTAGCGGGAGTTGGCGAGCAGTACTTC.

The chain employs TRBV9 and TRBJ2-1, with TRBD2 as a possible D gene (6 bases). V lost 4 bases, J lost 0 bases, and 11 bases lay in between. Germline values: CDR1 SGDLS, CDR2 YYNGEE. The CDR3 sequence is 15 residues long. This CDR3 is CASSNGGSSYNEQFF. The CDR3 nucleotides read TGTGCCAGCAGCAACGGGGGAAGCTCCTACAATGAGCAGTTCTTC.

The rearrangement links TRBV10-2 to TRBJ2-3; 10 bases fit TRBD2. Trimming at V came to 6 bases and at J to 4 bases, leaving 7 bases not matched to a gene. Germline loops: CDR1 WSHSY, CDR2 SAAADI. The CDR3 is 15 amino acids. The CDR3 here is CASSATSGYADTQYF. The CDR3 bases are TGCGCCAGCAGCGCGACTAGCGGGTACGCAGATACGCAGTATTTT.

The genes are TRBV24-1 and TRBJ2-3; 7 bases map to TRBD1. CDR3 length equals 13 residues. After removal of 4 bases from V and 14 bases from J, the junction contained 11 bases not matched to a gene. Germline lookup yields CDR1 KGHDR and CDR2 SFDVKD. The CDR3 region has the DNA TGTGCCACCAGTGAGGCCAGGGGGAGACGCACGTATTTT. Its protein is CATSEARGRRTYF.

A single count supports this clone. This chain connects TRBV7-9 to TRBJ1-6; D is perhaps TRBD1 (6 bases). There are 14 residues in the CDR3. Germline assignment: CDR1 SEHNR and CDR2 FQNEAQ (reference sequence). The V and J ends lost 3 bases and 5 bases respectively, with 8 bases between them. The CDR3 sequence: CASSFGQNNSPLHF. The CDR3 coding sequence is TGTGCCAGCAGCTTCGGACAGAATAATTCACCCCTCCACTTT.